Presented here are 21 T cell receptor beta chains from one specimen sequenced in a study of T cells in Graves' hyperthyroidism and ophthalmopathy. RNA transcripts served as the template for amplifying TCR beta CDR3 regions. RT-PCR in the first round (using the HTBI primer set) targeted the TCR CDR3. TCRdb passed the multiplex PCR reads through MiXCR, listing each CDR3 protein once. The table includes 400,000 to 550,000 distinct CDR3 sequences, around 15% detected once. The specimen was blood. Source of these receptors: a young woman with Graves' hyperthyroidism.

This clonotype has just a few counts. CDR3 sequence reads: CASSPSGTGLYEQYF. CDR3 in DNA: TGTGCCAGCAGCCCTTCCGGGACAGGCCTTTACGAGCAGTACTTC. This chain links TRBV7-6 with TRBJ2-7; 8 bases are shared with TRBD1. Unmatched junction bases numbered 10, after V lost 5 bases and J lost 4 bases. The CDR3 is 15 amino acids. Germline V lookup: CDR1 SGHVS, CDR2 FNYEAQ.

The V and J genes are TRBV20-1 and TRBJ2-5, with D unresolved. Germline CDR1 and CDR2: DFQATT and SNEGSKA (reference sequence). The CDR3 contains 13 residues. V lost 4 bases and J lost 3, with 12 bases in between. The CDR3 DNA sequence: TGCAGTGCTACCACCCACCGGGAAGAGACCCAGTACTTC. Protein: CSATTHREETQYF.

Regarding this clonotype: One junction end disagrees with the germline gene, perhaps due to a read error. V and J are TRBV19 and TRBJ1-5; D perhaps matches TRBD1 (5 bases). There are 14 residues in the CDR3. Germline V gene sequence: CDR1 LNHDA, CDR2 SQIVND (reference sequence). The CDR3, as DNA: TGTGTCAGTGGCTTGGGGCAGGGATGGCAGCCCCAGCATTTT. This encodes CVSGLGQGWQPQHF.

This clonotype came up many times. V is TRBV5-1 and J is TRBJ2-1; possibly TRBD2 for D (5 bases). The CDR3 length is 14 residues. V shed 4 bases and J shed 9 bases, with 17 bases lying between them. The germline V gene has CDR1 SGHRS and CDR2 YFSETQ. CDR3 nucleotides: TGCGCCAGCAGCCCGAAACAGAACCGGGGTGAGCAGTTCTTC. Its protein is CASSPKQNRGEQFF.

This clonotype was seen many times. As DNA, the CDR3 is TGTGCCAGCAGCACCGAAACCTACGAGCAGTACGTC. This sequence encodes CASSTETYEQYV. The V gene is TRBV7-9, the J gene TRBJ2-7; D is uncertain. In germline, CDR1 is SEHNR, CDR2 FQNEAQ (reference sequence). The CDR3 length is 12 residues. Trimming shortened V by 5 bases and J by 2 bases, and 7 bases separated the two germline ends.

The chain has TRBV7-9 and TRBJ2-5, with 7 bases fitting TRBD2. The germline V gene has CDR1 SEHNR and CDR2 FQNEAQ (reference sequence). CDR3 length equals 15 residues. J gave up 3 bases and V 2 bases, and 6 bases lay outside the gene matches. Written as DNA, the CDR3 is TGTGCCAGCAGCTTAAGCGGGACTGTGGAAGAGACCCAGTACTTC. It yields the protein CASSLSGTVEETQYF.

About this clonotype: The junction shows a germline mismatch at one end, possibly a read error. The genes are TRBV24-1 and TRBJ2-5; 7 bases agree with TRBD1. CDR1 is KGHDR, CDR2 SFDVKD, per germline. This CDR3 contains 14 residues. CDR3 nucleotide sequence: TGTGCCACCAGTGTCGGGACAGTCCAAGAGACCCAGTGCTTC. The encoded protein is CATSVGTVQETQCF.

The table lists this clonotype with many counts. CDR3 loop: CASRVLGSGRGRRDGNTEAFF. The CDR3 nucleotides are TGTGCCAGCAGAGTTTTGGGAAGTGGCAGGGGGCGAAGGGACGGGAACACTGAAGCTTTCTTT. V is TRBV27 and J is TRBJ1-1; 8 nucleotides agree with TRBD1. V lost 6 bases, J lost 1 base, and 25 bases stayed unmatched. The CDR3 spans 21 residues. Germline CDR1 is MNHEY and CDR2 is SMNVEV (reference sequence).

This clonotype was recorded at least ten times. This sequence joins TRBV2 and TRBJ2-1, with 9 bases lining up with TRBD1. V shed 11 bases, J shed 7 bases, and the junction held 6 bases outside the gene matches. CDR3 length: 12 residues. Germline assignment: CDR1 SNHLY and CDR2 FYNNEI. The CDR3 DNA reads as TGTGCCGTTGACAGGGGGTGGAATGAGCAGTTCTTC. Its translation: CAVDRGWNEQFF.

This clonotype came up many times. The J gene is TRBJ2-3, the V gene TRBV12-3 or TRBV12-4, with no clear D. The germline V and J ends were trimmed by 4 bases and 1 base, with 6 bases remaining between them. The CDR3 sequence is 13 residues long. CDR3 protein: CASSYTGTDTQYF. DNA for the CDR3: TGTGCCAGCAGTTATACAGGCACAGATACGCAGTATTTT.

V is TRBV9 and J is TRBJ2-1, with TRBD2 identical over 16 bases. The junction had 7 bases not matched to a gene; V was cut back by 8 bases and J by 14 bases. CDR3 length: 13 residues. The germline V gene encodes CDR1 SGDLS and CDR2 YYNGEE. The CDR3 is CASRGTSGREEFF. DNA of the CDR3: TGTGCCAGTAGAGGGACTAGCGGGAGGGAGGAGTTCTTC.

CDR3 loop: CSAEKGNTEAFF. Written as DNA, the CDR3 is TGCAGCGCAGAAAAGGGGAACACTGAAGCTTTCTTT. This rearrangement joins TRBV29-1 to TRBJ1-1; D gene unclear. Trimming shortened V by 7 bases and J by 1 base, and 10 bases separated the two germline ends. The CDR3 loop spans 12 amino acids. Germline-derived CDR1 and CDR2 are SQVTM and ANQGSEA.

This clonotype was observed a few times. This chain joins TRBV3-1 and TRBJ1-6; tentative D call: TRBD1 (5 bases). CDR3 length equals 13 residues. Germline CDR1 LGHDT, CDR2 YNNKEL (reference sequence). V lost 1 base and J 7 bases, leaving 5 bases between the germline ends. DNA of the CDR3: TGTGCCAGCAGCCAAGGGGGCAATTCACCCCTCCACTTT. It codes for CASSQGGNSPLHF.

This clonotype was seen ten or more times. This chain uses TRBV27 with TRBJ2-6; D is perhaps TRBD2 (6 bases). Germline CDR1 is MNHEY and CDR2 is SMNVEV (reference sequence). This CDR3 is built from 15 residues. Trimming took off 3 bases at V and 7 bases at J, with 13 bases between the two ends. CDR3 in amino acids: CASSFGGNVANVLTF. For the CDR3, the DNA is TGTGCCAGCAGTTTCGGGGGTAACGTCGCCAACGTCCTGACTTTC.

The sample holds many counts of this clonotype. This chain links TRBV29-1 with TRBJ2-3, with TRBD1 matching over 10 bases. Germline loops: CDR1 SQVTM, CDR2 ANQGSEA. The ends lost 7 bases at V and 3 bases at J; junction bases unmatched: 7. This CDR3 is built from 14 residues. CDR3 coding DNA: TGCAGCGCCGTTAGGACAGGGGGTACAGATACGCAGTATTTT. This translates into CSAVRTGGTDTQYF.

The V call is TRBV20-1, the J call TRBJ2-1; 13 bases align to TRBD2. Unmatched junction bases numbered 14, after V lost 3 bases and J lost 12 bases. CDR3 size: 16 residues. Per the germline V gene, CDR1 is DFQATT and CDR2 is SNEGSKA (reference sequence). The CDR3 loop reads CSASPGLAGVGLRQFF. DNA for the CDR3: TGCAGTGCTAGCCCCGGACTAGCGGGAGTGGGATTGAGGCAGTTCTTC.

This clonotype has at least ten counts. The chain carries TRBV29-1 and TRBJ1-1, with D unresolved. Trimming removed 3 bases from V and 0 bases from J, with 11 bases in between. Germline values: CDR1 SQVTM, CDR2 ANQGSEA. The CDR3 length is 14 residues. Here the CDR3 reads CSVELTSMNTEAFF. CDR3 nucleotides: TGCAGCGTTGAGCTAACCTCAATGAACACTGAAGCTTTCTTT.

The chain uses TRBV19 and TRBJ1-3, with D unclear. Germline loops: CDR1 LNHDA, CDR2 SQIVND (reference sequence). This CDR3 spans 14 amino acids. The V gene lost 7 bases and the J gene lost 2 bases, with 12 bases spanning the gap. The CDR3 DNA is TGTGCCAGTATGGTGGAAGTGACTGGAAACACCATATATTTT. Translating it yields CASMVEVTGNTIYF. The full variable domain, in which reference TRBV19 and TRBJ1-3 provide the parts outside the CDR3, is DGGITQSPKYLFRKEGQNVTLSCEQNLNHDAMYWYRQDPGQGLRLIYYSQIVNDFQKGDIAEGYSVSREKKESFPLTVTSAQKNPTAFYLCASMVEVTGNTIYFGEGSWLTVV.

The V gene is TRBV6-1, the J gene TRBJ2-3; 8 nucleotides match TRBD2. The junction had 11 bases not matched to a gene; V was cut back by 5 bases and J by 4 bases. Germline loops: CDR1 MNHNS, CDR2 SASEGT. This CDR3 has 16 amino acids. CDR3 loop: CASSSGSGSSADTQYF. The CDR3 DNA follows: TGTGCCAGCAGTAGTGGGAGCGGGAGCTCTGCAGATACGCAGTATTTT.

This clonotype has a count of ten or more. This chain connects TRBV2 to TRBJ2-5, with 7 bases that match TRBD2. Per germline, CDR1 SNHLY and CDR2 FYNNEI. The CDR3 is 17 amino acids. V gave up 3 bases and J gave up 6 bases; unmatched junction bases: 16. For the CDR3, the DNA is TGTGCCAGCAGTGAGGATATAGGGACTACTACAAGACAGACCCAGTACTTC. Its protein is CASSEDIGTTTRQTQYF.

This clonotype occurred many times. J is TRBJ2-4 and V is TRBV27; 7 bases align to TRBD2. The V gene's germline CDR1 is MNHEY and CDR2 SMNVEV (reference sequence). V was clipped by 7 bases and J by 8 bases; unmatched bases: 8. The CDR3 loop spans 13 amino acids. The CDR3, as DNA: TGTGCCAGCACCTCGGGGGGTTTGGACATTCAGTACTTC. This gives the protein CASTSGGLDIQYF.